The 25 T cell receptor beta chains given below trace back to one sample, sequenced in a study of blood T cell repertoires in COVID-19. The table came from immunoSEQ multiplex PCR; TCRdb's copy has only in-frame clones and leaves some out. The table lists roughly 53,000 clones, approximately 88% of them singletons. Input material: peripheral blood. These receptor sequences come from a man in his 70s with active COVID-19.

The chain carries TRBV6-5 and TRBJ2-7, with D hard to call. Trimming cost V 2 bases and J 2 bases, with 10 bases left between them. This CDR3 has 14 amino acids. The V gene's germline CDR1 is MNHEY and CDR2 SVGAGI. CDR3: CASSYRSTTYEQYF. CDR3 in DNA: TGTGCCAGCAGTTACCGGTCCACCACCTACGAGCAGTACTTC.

The V call is TRBV7-2, the J call TRBJ1-2; 8 positions match TRBD1. Germline CDR1 is SGHTA and CDR2 is FQGNSA. The junction had 5 bases not matched to a gene; V was cut back by 4 bases and J by 7 bases. The CDR3 sequence is 13 residues long. CDR3: CASSYDRGSGYTF. In DNA, the CDR3 is TGTGCCAGCAGCTACGACAGGGGAAGTGGCTACACCTTC.

The chain employs TRBV6-6 and TRBJ2-1, with 12 bases matching TRBD2. Germline-derived CDR1 and CDR2 are MNHNY and SVGAGI (reference sequence). Trimming cost V 4 bases and J 8 bases; bases outside gene matches: 6. This CDR3 has 15 residues. The CDR3 DNA reads as TGTGCCAGCAGTTCTAGCGGGAGGGCCTCACATGAGCAGTTCTTC. It encodes CASSSSGRASHEQFF.

This sequence joins TRBV5-4 and TRBJ2-7; D is unresolved. Germline V gives CDR1 SGHNT, CDR2 YYREEE (reference sequence). CDR3 length: 13 residues. V lost 0 bases and J 0 bases, leaving 4 bases between the germline ends. The CDR3 DNA sequence: TGTGCCAGCAGCTTGGTCAGCTCCTACGAGCAGTACTTC. It translates to CASSLVSSYEQYF. Based on the CDR3 plus reference TRBV5-4 and TRBJ2-7, the full variable domain is ETGVTQSPTHLIKTRGQQVTLRCSSQSGHNTVSWYQQALGQGPQFIFQYYREEENGRGNFPPRFSGLQFPNYSSELNVNALELDDSALYLCASSLVSSYEQYFGPGTRLTVT.

In this sample, this clone turned up once. This chain joins TRBV12-3 or TRBV12-4 and TRBJ2-7; 7 bases agree with TRBD1. The junction had 6 bases not matched to a gene; V was cut back by 6 bases and J by 4 bases. This CDR3 comprises 13 residues. CDR3 nucleotides: TGTGCCAGCAGAACAGGGGTTTTGTACGAGCAGTACTTC. Encoded protein: CASRTGVLYEQYF.

The chain uses TRBV9 and TRBJ2-3; 12 nucleotides align to TRBD2. Germline loops: CDR1 SGDLS, CDR2 YYNGEE. V gave up 0 bases and J gave up 6 bases; unmatched junction bases: 2. CDR3 size: 15 residues. The CDR3 DNA reads TGTGCCAGCAGCGTAGGACTAGCGGGGGAGGATACGCAGTATTTT. Translation gives CASSVGLAGEDTQYF. Complete variable domain (other parts from reference TRBV9 and TRBJ2-3): DSGVTQTPKHLITATGQRVTLRCSPRSGDLSVYWYQQSLDQGLQFLIQYYNGEERAKGNILERFSAQQFPDLHSELNLSSLELGDSALYFCASSVGLAGEDTQYFGPGTRLTVL.

V gene TRBV6-6 combines with J gene TRBJ2-2, with a possible D match to TRBD2 (5 bases). V lost 5 bases and J 1 base, leaving 8 bases between the germline ends. Germline loops: CDR1 MNHNY, CDR2 SVGAGI (reference sequence). The CDR3 runs to 14 residues. CDR3 loop: CASSLDWNTGELFF. CDR3 bases: TGTGCCAGCAGTCTGGACTGGAACACCGGGGAGCTGTTTTTT.

CDR3 region: CASSIRNRRTEAFF. For the CDR3, the DNA is TGTGCCAGTAGTATCAGGAACAGAAGGACTGAAGCTTTCTTT. The chain employs TRBV19 and TRBJ1-1; D gene ambiguous. With 3 bases removed from V and 5 bases from J, the gap between germline ends came to 13 bases. This CDR3 comprises 14 residues. Germline assignment: CDR1 LNHDA and CDR2 SQIVND (reference sequence).

The chain employs TRBV7-2 and TRBJ2-7, with D maybe TRBD1 (5 bases). The CDR3 has 14 amino acids. The germline V gene encodes CDR1 SGHTA and CDR2 FQGNSA. V gave up 5 bases and J gave up 3 bases, with 14 bases separating them. The DNA of the CDR3 is TGTGCCAGCAGCCCGAGACAGACGATCTACGAGCAGTACTTC. The encoded protein is CASSPRQTIYEQYF. Full variable domain (missing parts from reference TRBV7-2 and TRBJ2-7): GAGVSQSPSNKVTEKGKDVELRCDPISGHTALYWYRQSLGQGLEFLIYFQGNSAPDKSGLPSDRFSAERTGGSVSTLTIQRTQQEDSAVYLCASSPRQTIYEQYFGPGTRLTVT.

In the case of this clone: At one of its ends the junction is not consistent with the germline gene, which may arise from a read error. V is TRBV7-7 and J is TRBJ2-5; possibly TRBD2 for D (6 bases). Germline assignment: CDR1 SSHAT and CDR2 FNYEAQ (reference sequence). The CDR3 length is 15 residues. CDR3 region: CASSLARGGGETQYF. CDR3 nucleotide sequence: TGTGCTAGCAGCTTAGCGCGGGGAGGCGGAGAGACCCAGTACTTC.

V is TRBV5-4 and J is TRBJ2-1, with TRBD2 identical over 14 bases. CDR1 is SGHNT and CDR2 is YYREEE in the germline V gene (reference sequence). This CDR3 has 18 amino acids. V lost 4 bases and J lost 5; bases outside the gene matches: 11. The chain's CDR3 is CASSPTGTSGRRDNEQFF. The CDR3 DNA reads TGTGCCAGCAGCCCCACCGGGACTAGCGGGAGAAGGGACAATGAGCAGTTCTTC.

The chain employs TRBV7-7 and TRBJ2-1; 14 bases align to TRBD2. CDR3 length: 15 residues. The ends lost 5 bases at V and 8 bases at J; junction bases unmatched: 5. Germline CDR1 SSHAT, CDR2 FNYEAQ (reference sequence). The CDR3 reads CASSPGLAGVDEQFF. For the CDR3, the DNA is TGTGCCAGCAGCCCGGGACTAGCGGGAGTAGATGAGCAGTTCTTC.

The chain links TRBV7-3 to TRBJ2-1; a weak D match, TRBD2 (5 bases). The ends were cut back, 5 bases at V and 7 bases at J, with 12 bases in the middle. The CDR3 totals 13 residues. Germline CDR1 SGHTA, CDR2 FQGTGA. In DNA form, the CDR3 reads TGTGCCAGCAGCCGGGAACCCCAAAATGAGCAGTTCTTC. Protein product: CASSREPQNEQFF. Full variable domain (missing parts from reference TRBV7-3 and TRBJ2-1): GAGVSQTPSNKVTEKGKYVELRCDPISGHTALYWYRQSLGQGPEFLIYFQGTGAADDSGLPNDRFFAVRPEGSVSTLKIQRTERGDSAVYLCASSREPQNEQFFGPGTRLTVL.

The rearrangement uses TRBV6-2 or TRBV6-3 and TRBJ2-7; no clear D. Trimming shortened V by 4 bases and J by 5 bases, and 12 bases separated the two germline ends. The CDR3 covers 13 residues. CDR1 MNHEY and CDR2 SVGEGT come from the germline V gene. The CDR3: CASSSLEFDEQYF. The DNA of the CDR3 is TGTGCCAGCAGTTCCCTAGAATTTGACGAGCAGTACTTC.

The sample holds one count of this clone. The chain has TRBV4-2 and TRBJ2-5; 7 bases map to TRBD2. The junction had 1 base not matched to a gene; V was cut back by 1 base and J by 5 bases. The CDR3 length is 13 residues. The germline V gene encodes CDR1 LGHNA and CDR2 YNFKEQ. The CDR3 DNA reads as TGTGCCAGCAGCCAAGTCGGGGGGGAGACCCAGTACTTC. Its translation: CASSQVGGETQYF.

The chain has TRBV6-2 or TRBV6-3 and TRBJ2-2, with a weak D call TRBD2 (5 bases). Trimming shortened V by 6 bases and J by 6 bases, and 20 bases separated the two germline ends. This CDR3 region has 16 residues. CDR1 is MNHEY and CDR2 is SVGEGT in the germline V gene. The DNA for the CDR3 is TGTGCCAGCAGCCCCCGTTACGGGGATCAGTCCGGGGAGCTGTTTTTT. Its protein is CASSPRYGDQSGELFF.

The chain joins TRBV30 to TRBJ2-2, with D perhaps TRBD2 (6 bases). Germline V CDR1 and CDR2: GTSNPN, SVGIG (reference sequence). Trimming shortened V by 0 bases and J by 4 bases, and 12 bases separated the two germline ends. The CDR3 runs to 15 residues. The CDR3 loop reads CAWSVRRGLTGELFF. DNA of the CDR3: TGTGCCTGGAGTGTAAGACGGGGACTCACCGGGGAGCTGTTTTTT.

This clone was seen just once. This chain connects TRBV9 to TRBJ1-3; 7 bases match TRBD1. The V segment lost 0 bases and the J segment 3 bases; nucleotides outside the gene matches: 6. The CDR3 covers 16 residues. In germline, CDR1 is SGDLS, CDR2 YYNGEE. The CDR3 DNA is TGTGCCAGCAGCGTAGGGGCCGGGACAGATGGAAACACCATATATTTT. This gives the protein CASSVGAGTDGNTIYF.

The rearrangement links TRBV24-1 to TRBJ2-1, with 8 bases that match TRBD2. The germline V gene has CDR1 KGHDR and CDR2 SFDVKD. This CDR3 contains 14 residues. Trimming took 6 bases from V and 6 from J; bases not matched to a gene: 6. CDR3 region: CATSQSGSTNEQFF. DNA for the CDR3: TGTGCCACCAGTCAAAGCGGGAGTACCAATGAGCAGTTCTTC.

The V call is TRBV7-3, the J call TRBJ1-3; 7 bases are shared with TRBD1. The CDR3 has 14 amino acids. In germline, CDR1 is SGHTA, CDR2 FQGTGA. With 5 bases clipped from V and 4 bases from J, the junction kept 5 bases outside the gene matches. CDR3 sequence (DNA): TGTGCCAGCAGCCAACAGGGGACGGGAAACACCATATATTTT. It translates to CASSQQGTGNTIYF.

Only one count was recorded for this clone. The V call is TRBV6-5, the J call TRBJ1-1, with TRBD1 as a possible D gene (6 bases). Germline-derived CDR1 and CDR2 are MNHEY and SVGAGI. This CDR3 comprises 15 residues. Between the trimmed V and J ends, which lost 5 bases and 1 base, there was a span of 14 bases. CDR3 sequence: CASSTRDTGNTEAFF. CDR3 bases: TGTGCCAGCAGTACCCGGGACACGGGGAACACTGAAGCTTTCTTT.

The V and J genes are TRBV7-2 and TRBJ1-1; D unclear. Germline values: CDR1 SGHTA, CDR2 FQGNSA. V was shortened by 5 bases and J by 1 base, with 11 bases between the two germline ends. The CDR3 runs to 14 residues. The DNA for the CDR3 is TGTGCCAGCAGCCTAGGCTCAGGGAACACTGAAGCTTTCTTT. Protein sequence: CASSLGSGNTEAFF.

The V call is TRBV5-5, the J call TRBJ1-6; TRBD1 is a possible D gene (5 bases). This CDR3 comprises 15 residues. Germline CDR1 is SGHKS and CDR2 is YYEKEE (reference sequence). Trimming removed 1 base at V and 7 bases at J, with 12 bases between. The CDR3 coding sequence is TGTGCCAGCAGCTTGTTCGGACGGGGGAATTCACCCCTCCACTTT. This encodes CASSLFGRGNSPLHF.

The chain is built from TRBV7-8 and TRBJ2-1, with D unclear. The CDR3 is 16 amino acids. The V gene lost 0 bases and the J gene lost 1 base, with 10 bases spanning the gap. From germline, CDR1 is SGHVS and CDR2 FQNEAQ. The CDR3: CASSLAGQVSYNEQFF. For the CDR3, the DNA is TGTGCCAGCAGCTTAGCTGGGCAGGTTTCCTACAATGAGCAGTTCTTC.

The chain couples TRBV9 to TRBJ2-7; a possible D gene is TRBD1 (5 bases). This CDR3 contains 14 residues. CDR1 SGDLS and CDR2 YYNGEE come from the germline V gene. V dropped 4 bases and J dropped 6 bases, with 17 bases sitting between them. CDR3 DNA: TGTGCCAGCAGCCCTACCTCCCAGGGTGGCGAGCAGTACTTC. Encoded protein: CASSPTSQGGEQYF.